Given below is one TCR beta chain in context. HeLa cells expressing allogeneic DPB1 restimulated the approximately 15-day-expanded CD4+ cells for 20 to 25 h. Stimulation used HeLa cells expressing transduced HLA-DPA1/DPB1, HLA-DM, invariant chain and CD80. This sample is drawn from a study of T cell repertoires and HLA-DP antigens. Study context: Donor ages ranged from 18-to-29 to 60-to-69; a couple of men, one woman. Study results and limitations: Previously undetected clones averaged around 39% and 49% against the two alleles respectively.

The PCR primers covered 54 TRBV and 13 TRBJ segments. Generated by immunoSEQ multiplex PCR, the TCRdb table keeps only in-frame clones and is missing some. Here the sample spans roughly 1,500 clones, 76% being singletons. Germline-derived CDR1 and CDR2 are SGDLS and YYNGEE. There are 15 residues in the CDR3. V shed 5 bases, J shed 4 bases, and the junction held 11 bases outside the gene matches. The sequenced sample was CD137- CD4+ T cells from cultured PBMCs. The receptor was derived from a man aged 50 to 59 in good health and CMV-seronegative. The rearrangement uses TRBV9 and TRBJ1-2; 7 positions agree with TRBD1. The chain's CDR3 is CASSVGGGESYGYTF. The CDR3 coding sequence is TGTGCCAGCAGTGTTGGAGGGGGCGAGAGCTATGGCTACACCTTC.